This T cell receptor beta chain is drawn from a study of Tregs in tolerant kidney transplant recipients. The method was immunoSEQ multiplex PCR; TCRdb's version includes in-frame clones alone and lacks a portion of them. The sample lists 35,000 to 50,000 clones, roughly 95% occurring once. Concerning this clone itself: What it binds is not known.

Material for sequencing was Tregs from blood cultured with allogeneic cells. The sequence was collected from a human donor in good health.

The CDR3 spells CASRRQGADQPQHF. CDR3 DNA: TGTGCCAGCAGACGACAGGGGGCGGATCAGCCCCAGCATTTT. The chain uses TRBV27 and TRBJ1-5; 10 nucleotides match TRBD1. Germline-derived CDR1 and CDR2 are MNHEY and SMNVEV (reference sequence). This CDR3 has 14 amino acids. Trimming took 6 bases from V and 5 from J; bases not matched to a gene: 4.